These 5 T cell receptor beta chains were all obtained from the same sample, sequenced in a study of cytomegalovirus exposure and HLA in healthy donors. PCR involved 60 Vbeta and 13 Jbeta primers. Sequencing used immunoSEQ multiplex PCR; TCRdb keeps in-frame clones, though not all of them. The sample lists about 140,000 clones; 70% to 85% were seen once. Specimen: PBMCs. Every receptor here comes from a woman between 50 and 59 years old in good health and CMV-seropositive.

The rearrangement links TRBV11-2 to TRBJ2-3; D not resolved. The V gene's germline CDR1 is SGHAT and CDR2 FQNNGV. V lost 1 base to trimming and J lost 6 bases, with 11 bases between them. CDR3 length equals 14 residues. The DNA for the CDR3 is TGTGCCAGCAGCTTAGGAAGCGCCTCCGATACGCAGTATTTT. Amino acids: CASSLGSASDTQYF.

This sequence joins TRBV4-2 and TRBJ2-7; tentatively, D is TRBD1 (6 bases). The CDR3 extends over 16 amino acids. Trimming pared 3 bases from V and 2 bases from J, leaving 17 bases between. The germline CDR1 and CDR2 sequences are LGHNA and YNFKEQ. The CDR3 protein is CASSQRPQGRAYEQYF. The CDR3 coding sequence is TGTGCCAGCAGCCAGAGACCCCAGGGGCGGGCCTACGAGCAGTACTTC.

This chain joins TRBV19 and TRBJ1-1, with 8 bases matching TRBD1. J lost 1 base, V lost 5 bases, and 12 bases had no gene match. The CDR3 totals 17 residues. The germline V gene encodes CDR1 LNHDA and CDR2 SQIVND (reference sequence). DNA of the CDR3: TGTGCCAGTAGTTTCCCGACAGGGGCGGCCCGGAACACTGAAGCTTTCTTT. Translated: CASSFPTGAARNTEAFF.

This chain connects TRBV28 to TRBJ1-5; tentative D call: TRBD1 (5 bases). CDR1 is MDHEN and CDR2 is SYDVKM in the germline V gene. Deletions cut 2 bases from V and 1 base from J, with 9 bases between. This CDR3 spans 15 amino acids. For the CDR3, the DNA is TGTGCCAGCAGTTTAATTGGGGCCAGCAATCAGCCCCAGCATTTT. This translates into CASSLIGASNQPQHF.

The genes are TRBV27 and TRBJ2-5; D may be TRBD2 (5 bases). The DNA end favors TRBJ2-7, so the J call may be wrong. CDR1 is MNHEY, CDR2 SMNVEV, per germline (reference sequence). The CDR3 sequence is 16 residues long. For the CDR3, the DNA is TGTGCCAGCAGGAGAGCGGTAGGATCTAACTCCTACGAGCAGTACTTC. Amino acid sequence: CASRRAVGSNSYEQYF.